These 30 T cell receptor beta chains originate from one sample sequenced in a study of CD8+ T cells in alopecia areata. RNA, once extracted, was reverse transcribed into cDNA for use as the sequencing template. Measured with immunoSEQ multiplex PCR; TCRdb has only the in-frame clones, and not every one. Here the sample spans just over 30,000 clones, around two thirds being singletons. The sequenced sample was NKG2D-high CD8+ T cells sorted from blood. These receptors originate from a human donor with alopecia areata.

This chain joins TRBV28 and TRBJ2-1; perhaps TRBD2 as D (7 bases). Germline CDR1 is MDHEN and CDR2 is SYDVKM. This CDR3 comprises 15 residues. V gave up 6 bases and J gave up 10 bases, with 22 bases separating them. CDR3 bases: TGTGCCAGCAGGTCGCAGGGAGGGGGGAACGAAGAGCAGTTCTTC. Amino acids: CASRSQGGGNEEQFF.

The chain links TRBV7-9 to TRBJ2-1; weak D call: TRBD1 (6 bases). V lost 3 bases and J lost 6, with 12 bases in between. This CDR3 region has 14 residues. Germline V gives CDR1 SEHNR, CDR2 FQNEAQ (reference sequence). The CDR3 DNA reads as TGTGCCAGCAGCTTTTTACAGGGTAGCAATGAGCAGTTCTTC. Translated, it gives CASSFLQGSNEQFF.

The chain joins TRBV7-9 to TRBJ1-1; a weak D match, TRBD1 (5 bases). From germline, CDR1 is SEHNR and CDR2 FQNEAQ (reference sequence). Trimming pared 5 bases from V and 0 bases from J, leaving 10 bases between. The CDR3 loop spans 14 amino acids. The CDR3 spells CASSPEQVNTEAFF. CDR3 sequence (DNA): TGTGCCAGCAGCCCCGAACAGGTGAACACTGAAGCTTTCTTT.

The rearrangement joins TRBV27 to TRBJ2-2; TRBD1 agrees at 7 bases. V lost 1 base and J lost 4; bases outside the gene matches: 0. The CDR3 covers 14 residues. The V gene's germline CDR1 is MNHEY and CDR2 SMNVEV (reference sequence). CDR3 amino acids: CASSLYRGTGELFF. The CDR3 DNA is TGTGCCAGCAGTTTATACAGGGGCACCGGGGAGCTGTTTTTT.

This clone was recorded a few times. The J gene is TRBJ2-2, the V gene TRBV9; 7 bases agree with TRBD2. Germline V gene lookup returns CDR1 SGDLS and CDR2 YYNGEE. The V and J ends lost 7 bases and 2 bases, in that order; junction bases with no gene match: 2. CDR3 length: 13 amino acids. The CDR3 sequence: CASLADNTGELFF. CDR3 coding DNA: TGTGCCAGCCTAGCGGATAACACCGGGGAGCTGTTTTTT.

This clone has just one count. The chain links TRBV5-1 to TRBJ2-1; TRBD2 aligns across 8 bases. The ends lost 4 bases at V and 6 bases at J; junction bases unmatched: 6. Germline V gives CDR1 SGHRS, CDR2 YFSETQ. The CDR3 covers 14 residues. CDR3 residues: CASSLTGGVNEQFF. For the CDR3, the DNA is TGCGCCAGCAGCCTCACGGGAGGGGTCAATGAGCAGTTCTTC.

In this sample, this clone turned up a few times. The chain is built from TRBV21-1 and TRBJ2-1; the tabulated D call, TRBD2, remains unverified against the DNA. TRBV21-1 is designated a pseudogene. CDR3 size: 18 residues. The CDR3 protein is CASSKVKGLAASYNEQFF. CDR3 sequence (DNA): TGTGCCAGCAGCAAAGTCAAGGGGCTAGCGGCTTCCTACAATGAGCAGTTCTTC.

The rearrangement uses TRBV6-6 and TRBJ1-1; no reliable D call. The CDR3 is made up of 12 amino acids. From germline, CDR1 is MNHNY and CDR2 SVGAGI (reference sequence). V lost 8 bases and J lost 1, with 8 bases in between. The CDR3 loop is CASSEENTEAFF. As DNA, the CDR3 is TGTGCCAGCTCCGAGGAGAACACTGAAGCTTTCTTT.

J is TRBJ2-1 and V is TRBV7-8, with 7 bases lining up with TRBD2. The length of the CDR3 is 17 residues. With 8 bases clipped from V and 9 bases from J, the junction kept 22 bases outside the gene matches. In germline, CDR1 is SGHVS, CDR2 FQNEAQ. CDR3 sequence reads: CASSRSRAGAYDSEQFF. The CDR3 DNA sequence: TGTGCCAGCTCCCGATCGCGGGCGGGAGCATATGATAGTGAGCAGTTCTTC. The whole variable domain, filled in from reference TRBV7-8 and TRBJ2-1, reads GAGVSQSPRYKVAKRGQDVALRCDPISGHVSLFWYQQALGQGPEFLTYFQNEAQLDKSGLPSDRFFAERPEGSVSTLKIQRTQQEDSAVYLCASSRSRAGAYDSEQFFGPGTRLTVL.

This chain joins TRBV6-1 and TRBJ1-5, with a tentative D call TRBD1 (5 bases). The CDR3 is 14 residues long. Germline assignment: CDR1 MNHNS and CDR2 SASEGT. Trimming removed 5 bases at V and 4 bases at J, with 12 bases between. The CDR3 sequence is CASSQQGSNQPQHF. The CDR3 bases are TGTGCCAGCAGTCAGCAGGGATCGAATCAGCCCCAGCATTTT.

The chain has TRBV2 and TRBJ1-5, with D uncertain. V was cut by 6 bases and J by 3 bases, with 18 bases left in between. Germline lookup yields CDR1 SNHLY and CDR2 FYNNEI. The CDR3 covers 16 residues. The CDR3, as DNA: TGTGCCAGCAGAGCCACGGTTAGCGGGCTCAATCAGCCCCAGCATTTT. This codes for CASRATVSGLNQPQHF.

This clone was seen only a few times. The chain joins TRBV27 to TRBJ1-4; D unresolved. V lost 4 bases, J lost 2 bases, and 5 bases lay in between. This CDR3 region has 13 residues. Looked up from germline, CDR1 is MNHEY and CDR2 is SMNVEV (reference sequence). CDR3 amino acids: CASSWRTNEKLFF. CDR3 DNA sequence: TGTGCCAGCAGTTGGCGGACTAATGAAAAACTGTTTTTT.

In its sample, this clone was seen once. V and J are TRBV6-4 and TRBJ2-3, with 10 bases identical to TRBD2. From germline, CDR1 is MRHNA and CDR2 SNTAGT. Trimming took 2 bases from V and 2 from J; bases not matched to a gene: 4. CDR3 length: 16 residues. This CDR3 reads CASSDRAGGPTDTQYF. DNA of the CDR3: TGTGCCAGCAGTGACCGAGCGGGGGGGCCCACAGATACGCAGTATTTT.

The V and J genes are TRBV7-9 and TRBJ2-3; D unclear. CDR3 size: 15 residues. V shed 5 bases and J shed 3 bases, with 15 bases lying between them. Germline V lookup: CDR1 SEHNR, CDR2 FQNEAQ (reference sequence). The CDR3 nucleotides are TGTGCCAGCAGCAAATTGAACGGAAATACAGATACGCAGTATTTT. Translated: CASSKLNGNTDTQYF.

About this clone: This CDR3 fails to terminate in the conserved phenylalanine or tryptophan, so it likely reflects a read error. This sequence joins TRBV30 and TRBJ2-2; D unresolved. Trimming left V 1 base short and J 0 bases short, with 6 bases between. The CDR3 runs to 14 residues. Per germline, CDR1 GTSNPN and CDR2 SVGIG (reference sequence). The CDR3 region is CAWSAGANTGELFS. The CDR3, as DNA: TGTGCCTGGAGTGCAGGAGCGAACACCGGGGAGCTGTTTTCT.

Only a few counts were recorded for this clone. CDR3 amino acids: CAWNPGPTYEQYF. CDR3 DNA sequence: TGTGCCTGGAATCCGGGACCCACCTACGAGCAGTACTTC. The chain employs TRBV30 and TRBJ2-7; D could derive from TRBD1 or TRBD2 (5 bases each). Trimming shortened V by 4 bases and J by 2 bases, and 12 bases separated the two germline ends. The CDR3 is 13 amino acids. Per germline, CDR1 GTSNPN and CDR2 SVGIG (reference sequence).

The gene calls are TRBV28 and TRBJ2-1; D is unclear. The germline V and J ends were trimmed by 5 bases and 8 bases, with 10 bases remaining between them. The germline V gene has CDR1 MDHEN and CDR2 SYDVKM. This CDR3 has 12 residues. The CDR3 nucleotides are TGTGCCAGCAGTCTTCCCTCCGATGAGCAGTTCTTC. Its protein product is CASSLPSDEQFF.

The CDR3 bases are TGCAGCGTGATCGGGGGAGACGACAGGGAGGCCTACGAGCAGTACTTC. Translation gives CSVIGGDDREAYEQYF. The chain links TRBV29-1 to TRBJ2-7; tentatively, D is TRBD1 (7 bases). Germline-derived CDR1 and CDR2 are SQVTM and ANQGSEA. This CDR3 has 16 amino acids. Trimming took off 6 bases at V and 2 bases at J, with 23 bases between the two ends.

This chain uses TRBV19 with TRBJ1-5; TRBD1 matches at 8 bases. V lost 11 bases, J lost 1 base, and 7 bases stayed unmatched. Germline CDR1 LNHDA, CDR2 SQIVND (reference sequence). The CDR3 is made up of 14 amino acids. CDR3 sequence: CASAGQASNQPQHF. CDR3 sequence (DNA): TGTGCCTCCGCGGGACAGGCGAGCAATCAGCCCCAGCATTTT.

The chain joins TRBV27 to TRBJ2-1, with unresolved D. The CDR3 has 14 residues. V lost 3 bases, J lost 7 bases, and 13 bases lay in between. Germline CDR1 reads MNHEY; CDR2 reads SMNVEV (reference sequence). The CDR3 is CASSFLTGQNEQFF. The CDR3 nucleotides are TGTGCCAGCAGTTTCCTCACCGGTCAAAATGAGCAGTTCTTC.

The chain recombines TRBV18 with TRBJ2-2; TRBD1 matches at 7 bases. CDR1 KGHSH and CDR2 LQKENI come from the germline V gene. Trimming removed 2 bases from V and 4 bases from J; junction bases left unmatched: 4. The CDR3 spans 15 residues. CDR3 sequence: CASSPETGFTGELFF. The CDR3 DNA follows: TGTGCCAGCTCACCAGAGACAGGGTTCACCGGGGAGCTGTTTTTT.

This chain uses TRBV14 with TRBJ2-1, with a weak D call TRBD1 (6 bases). The CDR3 runs 16 residues. Trimming removed 0 bases at V and 8 bases at J, with 17 bases between. The germline gives CDR1 SGHDN, CDR2 FVKESK. The CDR3 region is CASSQELTGLFHEQFF. The CDR3 coding sequence is TGTGCCAGCAGCCAAGAATTAACAGGGCTTTTCCATGAGCAGTTCTTC.

Within the sample, this clone is medium-sized (0.01 to 0.1%). V usage is TRBV7-8 and J usage is TRBJ2-1; 7 nucleotides agree with TRBD2. Trimming cost V 5 bases and J 8 bases; bases outside gene matches: 15. Germline CDR1 is SGHVS and CDR2 is FQNEAQ. There are 16 residues in the CDR3. The CDR3 region has the DNA TGTGCCAGCAGCGCCCGACGCAGCGGGACCGGGGATGAGCAGTTCTTC. Encoded protein: CASSARRSGTGDEQFF.

This clone was recorded a few times. The chain carries TRBV4-1 and TRBJ1-2; D unclear. The CDR3 has 14 amino acids. Deletions cut 1 base from V and 0 bases from J, with 6 bases between. CDR1 and CDR2 (germline): MGHRA, YSYEKL. The CDR3 DNA follows: TGCGCCAGCAGCCAAGTTACAGCTAACTATGGCTACACCTTC. Encoded protein: CASSQVTANYGYTF.

This clone was recorded once. This chain links TRBV7-9 with TRBJ1-2; the D gene is possibly TRBD1 (5 bases). V lost 4 bases and J lost 4, with 19 bases in between. Per germline, CDR1 SEHNR and CDR2 FQNEAQ (reference sequence). The CDR3 spans 16 residues. CDR3 sequence: CASSSRPERDRYGYTF. CDR3 nucleotides: TGTGCCAGCAGCTCCCGACCCGAGAGGGACCGCTATGGCTACACCTTC.

The chain recombines TRBV7-9 with TRBJ2-1; D is possibly TRBD2 (6 bases). The CDR3 contains 16 residues. From germline, CDR1 is SEHNR and CDR2 FQNEAQ (reference sequence). The ends were cut back, 5 bases at V and 8 bases at J, with 22 bases in the middle. The CDR3 DNA is TGTGCCAGCAGCGTAAGGCTAGCGCCTTCCGCCGATGAGCAGTTCTTC. Amino acids: CASSVRLAPSADEQFF.

This chain links TRBV27 with TRBJ2-2; D is undetermined. The germline V gene has CDR1 MNHEY and CDR2 SMNVEV (reference sequence). Trimming removed 2 bases at V and 1 base at J, with 14 bases between. This CDR3 has 17 residues. CDR3 DNA sequence: TGTGCCAGCAGTTTAACTGTCTTCCGGATGAACACCGGGGAGCTGTTTTTT. As protein: CASSLTVFRMNTGELFF.

This clone occurred a few times. This chain uses TRBV2 with TRBJ2-3; 7 nucleotides align to TRBD1. Germline-derived CDR1 and CDR2 are SNHLY and FYNNEI. The CDR3 loop spans 14 amino acids. J was trimmed by 5 bases and V by 2 bases; bases with no gene match: 4. The CDR3 region has the DNA TGTGCCAGCAGTGAACTCCGGGACAGAGATACGCAGTATTTT. The encoded protein is CASSELRDRDTQYF.

The chain recombines TRBV28 with TRBJ1-1, with D unresolved. The CDR3 contains 16 residues. Germline CDR1 MDHEN, CDR2 SYDVKM. Deletions cut 6 bases from V and 1 base from J, with 18 bases between. This CDR3 reads CASSTTEGTENTEAFF. CDR3 coding DNA: TGTGCCAGCAGCACCACGGAGGGTACTGAGAACACTGAAGCTTTCTTT. The full variable domain, rest sourced from reference TRBV28 and TRBJ1-1, is DVKVTQSSRYLVKRTGEKVFLECVQDMDHENMFWYRQDPGLGLRLIYFSYDVKMKEKGDIPEGYSVSREKKERFSLILESASTNQTSMYLCASSTTEGTENTEAFFGQGTRLTVV.

The CDR3 sequence: CASSLWDSQETQYF. The DNA for the CDR3 is TGTGCCAGCAGTTTGTGGGACAGCCAAGAGACCCAGTACTTC. The V and J genes are TRBV27 and TRBJ2-5; 7 bases align to TRBD1. V gave up 3 bases and J gave up 1 base; unmatched junction bases: 2. This CDR3 spans 14 amino acids. CDR1 is MNHEY and CDR2 is SMNVEV in the germline V gene (reference sequence).